Shown below are 25 T cell receptor beta chains from a single sample sequenced in a study of beta chain features in type 1 diabetes. Study outcomes and limitations: There was a moderate but significant shortening of TCRB CDR3s in all four CD4+ subsets of Type 1 diabetes patients.

The investigators reverse transcribed all of the isolated RNA, so they sequenced expressed TCRB transcripts. Sequencing used immunoSEQ multiplex PCR; TCRdb keeps in-frame clones, though not all of them. Of more than 150,000 clones in the sample, roughly 10% are singletons; the top ten hold roughly 0.72%. No antigen has been identified for these receptors. Material for sequencing was central memory CD4+ T cells from blood. The receptor source for this set is a woman aged 25-40 years with type 1 diabetes.

The rearrangement uses TRBV5-4 and TRBJ1-1, with TRBD1 matching over 7 bases. The junction had 5 bases not matched to a gene; V was cut back by 1 base and J by 5 bases. Germline V CDR1 and CDR2: SGHNT, YYREEE (reference sequence). CDR3 length: 14 amino acids. Here the CDR3 DNA reads TGTGCCAGCAGCTTGCAAGGGGGCTTTACTGAAGCTTTCTTT. It encodes CASSLQGGFTEAFF. Supplemented by reference TRBV5-4 and TRBJ1-1, the full variable domain reads ETGVTQSPTHLIKTRGQQVTLRCSSQSGHNTVSWYQQALGQGPQFIFQYYREEENGRGNFPPRFSGLQFPNYSSELNVNALELDDSALYLCASSLQGGFTEAFFGQGTRLTVV.

The rearrangement joins TRBV28 to TRBJ1-2; possible D gene TRBD1, 6 bases. CDR3 size: 16 residues. Trimming left V 6 bases short and J 0 bases short, with 17 bases between. Germline-derived CDR1 and CDR2 are MDHEN and SYDVKM. The CDR3 DNA follows: TGTGCCAGCAGAACTCTTGGACAGTATGCTAACTATGGCTACACCTTC. Encoded protein: CASRTLGQYANYGYTF.

There are a few counts of this clone. The chain has TRBV27 and TRBJ2-1, with 8 positions matching TRBD2. Germline V gene lookup returns CDR1 MNHEY and CDR2 SMNVEV (reference sequence). The CDR3 covers 17 residues. After removal of 2 bases from V and 7 bases from J, the junction contained 13 bases not matched to a gene. As DNA, the CDR3 is TGTGCCAGCAGTTTAAACCTAGGGCTAGCGGGCAAGAATGAGCAGTTCTTC. Residues: CASSLNLGLAGKNEQFF.

The chain couples TRBV6-6 to TRBJ2-7; TRBD2 aligns across 7 bases. The CDR3 is 14 residues long. Germline V CDR1 and CDR2: MNHNY, SVGAGI (reference sequence). The junction had 8 bases not matched to a gene; V was cut back by 7 bases and J by 2 bases. The CDR3 nucleotides read TGTGCCAGCATCCCGACTAGCAGCCCCTACGAGCAGTACTTC. Encoded protein: CASIPTSSPYEQYF.

This clone was recorded a few times. The gene calls are TRBV18 and TRBJ1-1; D uncertain. V shed 2 bases and J shed 2 bases, with 9 bases lying between them. CDR1 KGHSH and CDR2 LQKENI come from the germline V gene. CDR3 length: 14 amino acids. CDR3 sequence: CASSPYSGNTEAFF. CDR3 nucleotides: TGTGCCAGCTCACCATATAGCGGAAACACTGAAGCTTTCTTT.

V and J are TRBV5-1 and TRBJ2-7; TRBD1 matches 9 bases. This CDR3 has 14 amino acids. V was pared by 5 bases and J by 5 bases, with 8 bases of the junction left unmatched. The germline CDR1 and CDR2 sequences are SGHRS and YFSETQ. The CDR3 sequence: CASRSGTGINEQYF. The CDR3 DNA follows: TGCGCCAGCAGATCCGGGACAGGGATCAACGAGCAGTACTTC.

There are a few counts of this clone. This chain joins TRBV27 and TRBJ2-2, with D perhaps TRBD2 (5 bases). Trimming removed 5 bases from V and 8 bases from J, with 18 bases in between. The CDR3 has 15 amino acids. In germline, CDR1 is MNHEY, CDR2 SMNVEV (reference sequence). The CDR3 DNA is TGTGCCAGCAGTCAAGGACTCACCAACTGGGGGGAGCTGTTTTTT. Its translation: CASSQGLTNWGELFF.

The chain joins TRBV5-1 to TRBJ2-7; 12 nucleotides agree with TRBD2. The ends lost 4 bases at V and 5 bases at J; junction bases unmatched: 7. Germline CDR1 is SGHRS and CDR2 is YFSETQ. CDR3 length: 15 residues. This CDR3 reads CASSPPTSGRNEQYF. Written as DNA, the CDR3 is TGCGCCAGCAGCCCACCGACTAGCGGGAGAAACGAGCAGTACTTC.

The chain is built from TRBV6-5 and TRBJ1-1; D is perhaps TRBD1 (6 bases). Trimming took 5 bases from V and 11 from J, leaving 21 bases between them. The CDR3 contains 14 residues. Germline V CDR1 and CDR2: MNHEY, SVGAGI. The CDR3 spells CASSPGDTGSHAFF. CDR3 sequence (DNA): TGTGCCAGCAGTCCAGGGGACACAGGGAGTCACGCTTTCTTT.

This clone has only a few counts. The chain uses TRBV30 and TRBJ2-1; 11 bases align to TRBD2. The junction had 2 bases not matched to a gene; V was cut back by 3 bases and J by 4 bases. Germline assignment: CDR1 GTSNPN and CDR2 SVGIG (reference sequence). The CDR3 covers 14 residues. This CDR3 reads CAWSGTSGYNEQFF. CDR3 nucleotide sequence: TGTGCCTGGAGCGGGACTAGCGGTTACAATGAGCAGTTCTTC.

This clone was seen only a few times. The genes are TRBV10-2 and TRBJ1-1; D not resolved. The V end lost 7 bases, the J end lost 5 bases, and 14 bases lay between the germline ends. Germline V gene data show CDR1 as WSHSY and CDR2 as SAAADI. The CDR3 loop spans 13 amino acids. CDR3 nucleotide sequence: TGCGCCAGCATGGCAACAGCGGGGACTGAAGCTTTCTTT. Protein product: CASMATAGTEAFF.

CDR3 DNA sequence: TGTGCCAGTAGTATGACTAGCGGGGGGGAGACCCAGTACTTC. It yields the protein CASSMTSGGETQYF. The chain recombines TRBV19 with TRBJ2-5, with TRBD2 identical over 13 bases. This CDR3 region has 14 residues. V dropped 3 bases and J dropped 5; count of bases not matched to a gene: 0. The germline CDR1 and CDR2 sequences are LNHDA and SQIVND (reference sequence). Drawing the rest from reference TRBV19 and TRBJ2-5, the complete variable domain is DGGITQSPKYLFRKEGQNVTLSCEQNLNHDAMYWYRQDPGQGLRLIYYSQIVNDFQKGDIAEGYSVSREKKESFPLTVTSAQKNPTAFYLCASSMTSGGETQYFGPGTRLLVL.

This clone was recorded a few times. This chain connects TRBV10-3 to TRBJ2-3; D is ambiguous. The CDR3 is 15 residues long. V was pared by 2 bases and J by 0 bases, with 9 bases between. Germline assignment: CDR1 ENHRY and CDR2 SYGVKD. The chain's CDR3 is CAISEGLTSTDTQYF. DNA of the CDR3: TGTGCCATCAGTGAGGGTCTTACTAGCACAGATACGCAGTATTTT.

This sequence joins TRBV7-2 and TRBJ2-1, with TRBD2 matching 11 bases. CDR1 and CDR2 from the germline V gene are SGHTA and FQGNSA. V dropped 5 bases and J dropped 9; count of bases not matched to a gene: 9. CDR3 size: 15 residues. CDR3 sequence (DNA): TGTGCCAGCAGCATTACTAGCGGGAGTTTGATTGAGCAGTTCTTC. Protein: CASSITSGSLIEQFF.

V is TRBV6-6 and J is TRBJ2-3, with TRBD1 identical over 10 bases. The CDR3 loop spans 15 amino acids. The V segment lost 7 bases and the J segment 4 bases; nucleotides outside the gene matches: 8. Germline V gene data show CDR1 as MNHNY and CDR2 as SVGAGI (reference sequence). CDR3 in DNA: TGTGCCAGCATTGCCGGGACAGGGGTAGCAGATACGCAGTATTTT. Its translation: CASIAGTGVADTQYF.

The chain employs TRBV18 and TRBJ1-1; 7 bases are shared with TRBD1. V gave up 1 base and J gave up 4 bases; unmatched junction bases: 12. The CDR3 is 17 residues long. Germline CDR1 and CDR2: KGHSH and LQKENI. As DNA, the CDR3 is TGTGCCAGCTCACCACGACAGGGAACGGACGGGGGCACTGAAGCTTTCTTT. Translation: CASSPRQGTDGGTEAFF.

The sample holds many counts of this clone. The CDR3 protein is CASSARLAGISQFF. The CDR3 DNA reads as TGTGCCAGCAGTGCTAGACTAGCGGGGATCTCGCAGTTCTTC. The rearrangement uses TRBV2 and TRBJ2-1; TRBD2 matches 11 bases. Germline values: CDR1 SNHLY, CDR2 FYNNEI. J lost 12 bases, V lost 4 bases, and 8 bases had no gene match. The CDR3 has 14 residues.

The chain carries TRBV6-5 and TRBJ2-1; perhaps TRBD2 as D (6 bases). V shed 9 bases and J shed 0 bases, with 12 bases lying between them. Per germline, CDR1 MNHEY and CDR2 SVGAGI. The CDR3 length is 14 residues. The CDR3 coding sequence is TGTGCCAGACTAGCTCCGAGCTCCTACAATGAGCAGTTCTTC. It specifies CARLAPSSYNEQFF.

This clone was counted only a few times. The gene calls are TRBV18 and TRBJ2-6; D unresolved. Germline CDR1 KGHSH, CDR2 LQKENI. The germline V and J ends were trimmed by 6 bases and 0 bases, with 12 bases remaining between them. This CDR3 is built from 16 residues. DNA for the CDR3: TGTGCCAGCTCCCCTAGTACGAACTCTGGGGCCAACGTCCTGACTTTC. As protein: CASSPSTNSGANVLTF.

The chain employs TRBV12-5 and TRBJ2-3; possible D gene TRBD2, 6 bases. V dropped 2 bases and J dropped 4 bases, with 16 bases sitting between them. CDR1 is LGHNT, CDR2 FRNRAP, per germline. This CDR3 is 16 amino acids long. The CDR3 DNA is TGTGCTAGTGGTTTGAGTCGGGACTCGGGGGCAGATACGCAGTATTTT. Translation gives CASGLSRDSGADTQYF.

The chain combines TRBV19 with TRBJ1-1; D is undetermined. V was pared by 4 bases and J by 5 bases, with 11 bases between. This CDR3 is built from 13 residues. The germline CDR1 and CDR2 sequences are LNHDA and SQIVND (reference sequence). The CDR3 sequence is CASSTGRETEAFF. CDR3 sequence (DNA): TGTGCCAGTAGTACCGGGAGGGAAACTGAAGCTTTCTTT.

V and J are TRBV7-2 and TRBJ1-2, with D possibly matching TRBD1 (6 bases). Trimming left V 5 bases short and J 1 base short, with 11 bases between. CDR3 size: 14 residues. Germline V gene data show CDR1 as SGHTA and CDR2 as FQGNSA. CDR3 DNA: TGTGCCAGCAGCCAGGACAGTAATAACTATGGCTACACCTTC. Residues: CASSQDSNNYGYTF.

The V and J genes are TRBV5-1 and TRBJ1-1; tentative D call: TRBD1 (6 bases). The V end lost 2 bases, the J end lost 4 bases, and 12 bases lay between the germline ends. The CDR3 loop spans 14 amino acids. Germline CDR1 SGHRS, CDR2 YFSETQ. CDR3 region: CASSFVQGSTEAFF. The CDR3 DNA follows: TGCGCCAGCAGCTTCGTACAGGGTAGCACTGAAGCTTTCTTT.

This clone came up a few times. The genes are TRBV18 and TRBJ2-3; the D gene is possibly TRBD1 (6 bases). The germline V gene encodes CDR1 KGHSH and CDR2 LQKENI. V was trimmed by 10 bases and J by 4 bases, leaving 18 bases between them. The CDR3 runs to 14 residues. CDR3 residues: CATLGQLSSDTQYF. CDR3 nucleotides: TGTGCCACCCTCGGACAGCTTTCCTCAGATACGCAGTATTTT. The variable domain in full, completed from reference TRBV18 and TRBJ2-3, reads NAGVMQNPRHLVRRRGQEARLRCSPMKGHSHVYWYRQLPEEGLKFMVYLQKENIIDESGMPKERFSAEFPKEGPSILRIQQVVRGDSAAYFCATLGQLSSDTQYFGPGTRLTVL.

This clone was found a few times. The chain combines TRBV7-3 with TRBJ2-6, with 8 nucleotides matching TRBD1. Germline V lookup: CDR1 SGHTA, CDR2 FQGTGA. This CDR3 is 18 amino acids long. The V gene end was trimmed by 5 bases and the J gene end by 0 bases; junction bases not matched to a gene: 9. The CDR3 sequence is CASSTGQGRISGANVLTF. The CDR3 nucleotides are TGTGCCAGCAGCACCGGACAGGGTCGGATCTCTGGGGCCAACGTCCTGACTTTC.